This T cell receptor (beta chain) was profiled in a study of T cells in Graves' hyperthyroidism and ophthalmopathy. Study information: Blood from the periphery was taken at initial diagnosis, before any treatment.

This clonotype was seen at least ten times. TCR beta CDR3 sequences were amplified from RNA transcripts. The TCR CDR3 first-round RT-PCR relied on the HTBI primer set. TCRdb re-called the multiplex PCR reads with MiXCR, one entry per CDR3 protein. Found here are about 420,000 distinct CDR3 sequences, about 15% of them singletons; the top ten hold around 7%. In germline, CDR1 is SGHVS, CDR2 FNYEAQ. CDR3 size: 14 residues. V lost 6 bases to trimming and J lost 6 bases, with 15 bases between them. The J gene is TRBJ2-1, the V gene TRBV7-6; D remains ambiguous. This receptor was obtained from a woman younger than 35 with Graves' hyperthyroidism. The source material was blood. In nucleotides, the CDR3 is TGTGCCAGCAGTTTTTCCACGGGCGGCAATGAGCAGTTCTTC. Its translation is CASSFSTGGNEQFF.